This TCR beta chain was identified in a study of blood T cell repertoires in COVID-19. Regarding this clone: Relative to the germline gene, one junction end is altered; a read error may explain this.

The CDR3 runs 19 residues. Per germline, CDR1 SSHAT and CDR2 FNYEAQ (reference sequence). Study processing details: Reference gene primer amplification gave estimated nucleated cell counts. Only in-frame clones appear in the TCRdb table, and some are missing; sequencing was by immunoSEQ multiplex PCR. That table furnishes V, J and clone size, whereas the DNA furnished D and trimming. The sample shows 350,000 to 500,000 clones, about 88% of them seen only once. The sequence was obtained from a woman between 18 and 30 years old who had been exposed to COVID-19. Sample: PBMCs or T cells enriched from blood (not recorded which). This chain connects TRBV7-7 to TRBJ2-1, with TRBD2 matching over 12 bases. The CDR3 loop reads CASSQGTSGGTHSYNEQFF. The CDR3 bases are TGTGCTAGCAGCCAGGGCACTAGCGGGGGGACCCACTCCTACAATGAGCAGTTCTTC.